This is a list of T cell receptor beta chains from one sample in a study of beta chain features in type 1 diabetes. TCRdb's copy holds only in-frame clones and misses some; the assay was immunoSEQ multiplex PCR. The sample lists roughly 150,000 clones; 11% were seen once. What was sequenced was central memory CD4+ T cells from blood. These receptors were taken from a man aged 18 to 35 in good health. Both conserved end residues are part of each CDR3. Fields, in order: V gene, D gene, J gene, clone size, CDR3 protein, CDR3 DNA. The D gene is left open where the match is weak. The size entry is marked missing in some rows and otherwise reads once, few, many or a size class.

v_call: TRBV7-7
d_call: .
j_call: TRBJ2-5
clone_size: .
cdr3_aa: CASSLRAEGTQYF
cdr3_nt: TGTGCCAGCAGCTTAAGGGCAGAAGGGACCCAGTACTTC

v_call: TRBV7-2
d_call: TRBD1
j_call: TRBJ2-7
clone_size: few
cdr3_aa: CASSLGPGQASEQYF
cdr3_nt: TGTGCCAGCAGCTTAGGGCCGGGACAGGCCTCCGAGCAGTACTTC

v_call: TRBV5-1
d_call: .
j_call: TRBJ2-7
clone_size: many
cdr3_aa: CASSLDGDNEQYF
cdr3_nt: TGCGCCAGCAGCTTGGACGGGGATAACGAGCAGTACTTC

v_call: TRBV5-1
d_call: TRBD2
j_call: TRBJ2-1
clone_size: .
cdr3_aa: CASSSDAGVFF
cdr3_nt: TGCGCCAGCAGCTCCGATGCGGGGGTGTTCTTC

v_call: TRBV2
d_call: .
j_call: TRBJ1-3
clone_size: .
cdr3_aa: CASTSGQIGNTIYF
cdr3_nt: TGTGCCAGCACCAGCGGACAAATCGGAAACACCATATATTTT

v_call: TRBV5-1
d_call: TRBD1
j_call: TRBJ2-2
clone_size: many
cdr3_aa: CASSWQGANTGELFF
cdr3_nt: TGCGCCAGCAGCTGGCAGGGGGCGAACACCGGGGAGCTGTTTTTT

v_call: TRBV9
d_call: TRBD1
j_call: TRBJ2-7
clone_size: .
cdr3_aa: CASSASGQNYEQYF
cdr3_nt: TGTGCCAGCAGCGCGTCGGGACAGAACTACGAGCAGTACTTC

v_call: TRBV9
d_call: TRBD1
j_call: TRBJ2-7
clone_size: .
cdr3_aa: CASSVVGQGSHEQYF
cdr3_nt: TGTGCCAGCAGCGTAGTGGGACAGGGGAGCCACGAGCAGTACTTC

v_call: TRBV9
d_call: .
j_call: TRBJ1-3
clone_size: .
cdr3_aa: CASSVGHFSGNTIYF
cdr3_nt: TGTGCCAGCAGCGTAGGGCACTTCTCTGGAAACACCATATATTTT

v_call: TRBV9
d_call: .
j_call: TRBJ1-1
clone_size: few
cdr3_aa: CASSGKGHLRAFF
cdr3_nt: TGTGCCAGCAGCGGAAAAGGGCACCTACGGGCTTTCTTT

v_call: TRBV7-2
d_call: .
j_call: TRBJ2-3
clone_size: .
cdr3_aa: CASSLAQAQYF
cdr3_nt: TGTGCCAGCAGCTTAGCGCAAGCGCAGTATTTT

v_call: TRBV12-5
d_call: TRBD1
j_call: TRBJ2-2
clone_size: few
cdr3_aa: CASGLVLGQVTGELFF
cdr3_nt: TGTGCTAGTGGTTTGGTACTTGGACAGGTCACCGGGGAGCTGTTTTTT

v_call: TRBV20-1
d_call: .
j_call: TRBJ2-7
clone_size: .
cdr3_aa: CSAVDREQYF
cdr3_nt: TGCAGTGCTGTAGACCGCGAGCAGTACTTC

v_call: TRBV7-2
d_call: .
j_call: TRBJ2-2
clone_size: many
cdr3_aa: CASRLRTRIDAGAVGELFF
cdr3_nt: TGTGCCAGCAGACTGAGAACACGAATAGACGCCGGAGCGGTGGGGGAGCTGTTTTTT

v_call: TRBV7-3
d_call: TRBD1
j_call: TRBJ2-5
clone_size: few
cdr3_aa: CASSPTIRGETQYF
cdr3_nt: TGTGCCAGCAGCCCGACGATCAGGGGGGAGACCCAGTACTTC

v_call: TRBV10-3
d_call: .
j_call: TRBJ1-2
clone_size: few
cdr3_aa: CAISEHRESGYTF
cdr3_nt: TGTGCCATCAGTGAGCACAGGGAGTCTGGCTACACCTTC

v_call: TRBV10-3
d_call: TRBD2
j_call: TRBJ2-3
clone_size: .
cdr3_aa: CAISATSGNTDTQYF
cdr3_nt: TGTGCCATCAGTGCGACTAGCGGGAACACAGATACGCAGTATTTT

v_call: TRBV25-1
d_call: .
j_call: TRBJ1-1
clone_size: .
cdr3_aa: CASASAGNTEAFF
cdr3_nt: TGTGCCAGCGCTTCAGCAGGAAACACTGAAGCTTTCTTT

v_call: TRBV6-6
d_call: .
j_call: TRBJ2-7
clone_size: .
cdr3_aa: CASSWTDSSYEQYF
cdr3_nt: TGTGCCAGCAGTTGGACAGACAGCTCCTACGAGCAGTACTTC

v_call: TRBV10-3
d_call: .
j_call: TRBJ2-1
clone_size: few
cdr3_aa: CAISKLVLRNNEQFF
cdr3_nt: TGTGCCATCAGCAAGCTAGTGTTGCGAAACAATGAGCAGTTCTTC

v_call: TRBV4-2
d_call: .
j_call: TRBJ2-4
clone_size: few
cdr3_aa: CASSQDLRREAKNIQYF
cdr3_nt: TGTGCCAGCAGCCAAGATCTTCGCAGGGAAGCCAAAAACATTCAGTACTTC

v_call: TRBV4-3
d_call: .
j_call: TRBJ2-7
clone_size: .
cdr3_aa: CASSVQGLEGEQYF
cdr3_nt: TGCGCCAGCAGCGTACAGGGTCTGGAGGGCGAGCAGTACTTC

v_call: TRBV5-1
d_call: TRBD1
j_call: TRBJ2-7
clone_size: few
cdr3_aa: CASSLGPGQGYEQYF
cdr3_nt: TGCGCCAGCAGCTTGGGGCCGGGACAGGGCTACGAGCAGTACTTC

v_call: TRBV29-1
d_call: .
j_call: TRBJ2-3
clone_size: few
cdr3_aa: CSTMTVDTQYF
cdr3_nt: TGCAGCACCATGACAGTGGATACGCAGTATTTT

v_call: TRBV18
d_call: .
j_call: TRBJ2-3
clone_size: few
cdr3_aa: CASSPWGWTDTQYF
cdr3_nt: TGTGCCAGCTCACCATGGGGGTGGACAGATACGCAGTATTTT

v_call: TRBV5-1
d_call: TRBD2
j_call: TRBJ2-2
clone_size: many
cdr3_aa: CASRASGGNTGELFF
cdr3_nt: TGCGCCAGCAGGGCTAGCGGAGGTAACACCGGGGAGCTGTTTTTT

v_call: TRBV5-1
d_call: .
j_call: TRBJ2-5
clone_size: .
cdr3_aa: CASSLGAKQEETQYF
cdr3_nt: TGCGCCAGCAGCTTGGGGGCCAAGCAGGAGGAGACCCAGTACTTC

v_call: TRBV4-3
d_call: .
j_call: TRBJ1-2
clone_size: few
cdr3_aa: CASSPTGRVGYTF
cdr3_nt: TGCGCCAGCAGTCCGACAGGCCGAGTGGGCTACACCTTC

v_call: TRBV6-1
d_call: .
j_call: TRBJ1-6
clone_size: few
cdr3_aa: CASTYSTGPNSPLHF
cdr3_nt: TGTGCCAGCACTTATTCGACTGGTCCCAACTCACCCCTCCACTTT

v_call: TRBV6-5
d_call: .
j_call: TRBJ2-7
clone_size: .
cdr3_aa: CASSYRDSYEQYF
cdr3_nt: TGTGCCAGCAGTTATCGTGATTCCTACGAGCAGTACTTC

v_call: TRBV18
d_call: .
j_call: TRBJ2-3
clone_size: .
cdr3_aa: CASSPPENTQYF
cdr3_nt: TGTGCCAGCTCACCCCCGGAAAATACGCAGTATTTT

v_call: TRBV2
d_call: .
j_call: TRBJ2-5
clone_size: few
cdr3_aa: CASSEERQETQYF
cdr3_nt: TGTGCCAGCAGTGAGGAGCGACAAGAGACCCAGTACTTC

v_call: TRBV11-2
d_call: .
j_call: TRBJ2-7
clone_size: few
cdr3_aa: CASSLVGGALYEQYF
cdr3_nt: TGTGCCAGCAGCTTAGTAGGCGGAGCCCTCTACGAGCAGTACTTC

v_call: TRBV7-2
d_call: TRBD2
j_call: TRBJ2-2
clone_size: few
cdr3_aa: CASSQEASSGSRSGELFF
cdr3_nt: TGTGCCAGCAGCCAAGAGGCCTCGAGCGGGAGTAGGTCCGGGGAGCTGTTTTTT

v_call: TRBV29-1
d_call: TRBD2
j_call: TRBJ2-3
clone_size: many
cdr3_aa: CSVVPSGRPDTQYF
cdr3_nt: TGCAGCGTTGTCCCGAGCGGGAGACCAGATACGCAGTATTTT

v_call: TRBV9
d_call: TRBD1
j_call: TRBJ1-2
clone_size: .
cdr3_aa: CASSPTPDRVGGYTF
cdr3_nt: TGTGCCAGCAGCCCAACCCCTGACAGGGTCGGCGGCTACACCTTC

v_call: TRBV7-2
d_call: .
j_call: TRBJ2-3
clone_size: many
cdr3_aa: CASSWDVSTDTQYF
cdr3_nt: TGTGCCAGCAGCTGGGACGTCAGCACAGATACGCAGTATTTT

v_call: TRBV5-1
d_call: TRBD1
j_call: TRBJ2-2
clone_size: .
cdr3_aa: CASKEGAGTLTNTGELFF
cdr3_nt: TGCGCCTCTAAAGAGGGGGCAGGAACCTTAACGAACACCGGGGAGCTGTTTTTT

v_call: TRBV11-2
d_call: .
j_call: TRBJ1-1
clone_size: few
cdr3_aa: CASSLVPSVAFF
cdr3_nt: TGTGCCAGCAGCTTGGTCCCTTCAGTCGCTTTCTTT

v_call: TRBV6-5
d_call: .
j_call: TRBJ2-3
clone_size: many
cdr3_aa: CASSLRNRATDTQYF
cdr3_nt: TGTGCCAGCAGCCTAAGGAACAGGGCAACAGATACGCAGTATTTT